The 11 T cell receptor beta chains listed next were all sequenced from one sample in a study of cytomegalovirus exposure and HLA in healthy donors. PCR primers comprised 60 Vbeta and 13 Jbeta primers. Profiling relied on immunoSEQ multiplex PCR, and the TCRdb table lists in-frame clones only, not all of them. This sample contains about 58,000 clones. The specimen sequenced was PBMCs. These receptors were taken from a woman aged 18-35 years in good health and CMV-seronegative.

V is TRBV12-5 and J is TRBJ1-1, with 9 bases fitting TRBD1. The CDR3 has 14 amino acids. Germline V gene sequence: CDR1 LGHNT, CDR2 FRNRAP. V lost 7 bases, J lost 3 bases, and 6 bases stayed unmatched. The CDR3 here is CASAPRDRDTEAFF. The CDR3 DNA reads as TGTGCTAGTGCTCCCAGGGACAGGGACACTGAAGCTTTCTTT.

The chain recombines TRBV4-1 with TRBJ2-5; 10 bases are a match to TRBD1. This CDR3 comprises 16 residues. Germline V lookup: CDR1 MGHRA, CDR2 YSYEKL. Losses at the gene ends were 3 bases for V and 1 base for J; bases not matched to a gene: 5. The CDR3: CASSQPTGGLQETQYF. CDR3 nucleotides: TGCGCCAGCAGCCAGCCGACAGGGGGCCTCCAAGAGACCCAGTACTTC.

The chain couples TRBV5-1 to TRBJ1-2, with 8 nucleotides matching TRBD1. Unmatched junction bases numbered 11, after V lost 4 bases and J lost 6 bases. There are 15 residues in the CDR3. The germline V gene encodes CDR1 SGHRS and CDR2 YFSETQ. CDR3: CASSDDSTGVNGYTF. The CDR3 DNA reads TGCGCCAGCAGCGATGACTCGACAGGGGTCAATGGCTACACCTTC.

This sequence joins TRBV25-1 and TRBJ2-7, with unresolved D. V was clipped by 3 bases and J by 2 bases, with 17 bases between them. CDR1 MGHDK and CDR2 SYGVNS come from the germline V gene. The CDR3 is 16 residues long. As DNA, the CDR3 is TGTGCCAGCAGTGAGGCCCGTGGGCCCCTGACCTACGAGCAGTACTTC. Its translation: CASSEARGPLTYEQYF.

The CDR3 is CASRLSRASDSPLHF. Here the CDR3 DNA reads TGTGCCAGCAGACTAAGCAGGGCTTCGGATTCACCCCTCCACTTT. The rearrangement links TRBV6-5 to TRBJ1-6, with D perhaps TRBD1 (5 bases). CDR3 length: 15 amino acids. Germline-derived CDR1 and CDR2 are MNHEY and SVGAGI. The V gene lost 6 bases and the J gene lost 8 bases, with 17 bases spanning the gap.

V and J are TRBV5-4 and TRBJ1-1; weak D call: TRBD1 (5 bases). Germline V lookup: CDR1 SGHNT, CDR2 YYREEE (reference sequence). The CDR3 spans 13 residues. Trimming cost V 2 bases and J 4 bases, with 9 bases left between them. The CDR3 DNA follows: TGTGCCAGCAGCTTCGACAGTTTCACTGAAGCTTTCTTT. Protein: CASSFDSFTEAFF.

The rearrangement links TRBV28 to TRBJ2-7; 9 nucleotides align to TRBD2. CDR1 and CDR2 from the germline V gene are MDHEN and SYDVKM. The CDR3 length is 16 residues. V shed 7 bases, J shed 5 bases, and the junction held 15 bases outside the gene matches. The CDR3 DNA reads as TGTGCCAGCACCCGTTTGGGAAGCGGGAGGATGCACGAGCAGTACTTC. It encodes CASTRLGSGRMHEQYF.

The J gene is TRBJ2-7, the V gene TRBV29-1; 7 bases line up with TRBD1. V lost 7 bases to trimming and J lost 5 bases; unmatched junction nucleotides: 17. Per the germline V gene, CDR1 is SQVTM and CDR2 is ANQGSEA. This CDR3 has 15 amino acids. The CDR3, as DNA: TGCAGCGCCAGAGGGACAGTGGCCGGTAACAACGAGCAGTACTTC. Protein sequence: CSARGTVAGNNEQYF.

The chain carries TRBV5-1 and TRBJ2-3, with D possibly matching TRBD2 (6 bases). The V gene lost 5 bases and the J gene lost 0 bases, with 10 bases spanning the gap. The CDR3 runs to 14 residues. Germline V gene data show CDR1 as SGHRS and CDR2 as YFSETQ. CDR3 residues: CASRPGTSTDTQYF. The CDR3 coding sequence is TGCGCCAGCAGGCCCGGGACTAGCACAGATACGCAGTATTTT. The full variable domain, in which reference TRBV5-1 and TRBJ2-3 provide the parts outside the CDR3, is KAGVTQTPRYLIKTRGQQVTLSCSPISGHRSVSWYQQTPGQGLQFLFEYFSETQRNKGNFPGRFSGRQFSNSRSEMNVSTLELGDSALYLCASRPGTSTDTQYFGPGTRLTVL.

V gene TRBV7-8 combines with J gene TRBJ1-2, with 9 bases lining up with TRBD1. This CDR3 comprises 14 residues. V trimming: 5 bases; J trimming: 4 bases; junction bases outside the gene matches: 5. Germline CDR1 reads SGHVS; CDR2 reads FQNEAQ. CDR3 nucleotides: TGTGCCAGCAGCCCAACAGGGGGCGTCTATGGCTACACCTTC. This gives the protein CASSPTGGVYGYTF.

The rearrangement links TRBV11-2 to TRBJ2-3; D gene ambiguous. V lost 0 bases to trimming and J lost 4 bases, with 5 bases between them. This CDR3 is built from 13 residues. Germline values: CDR1 SGHAT, CDR2 FQNNGV. The CDR3 DNA sequence: TGTGCCAGCAGCTTAGATCCTCCAGATACGCAGTATTTT. Translation: CASSLDPPDTQYF.